A single sample gave rise to the 18 T cell receptor beta chains below, sequenced in a study of blood T cells in healthy people across ages (dated by TCRdb to 2013 to 2016). The library was generated by 5' RACE. These reads were obtained on an Illumina HiSeq 2500. A second PCR of roughly 7 to 11 cycles was run with a J-beta primer mix and a sample-barcoded 5' primer. TCRdb cleaned the public reads at Q25 with fastp, built clones with MiXCR and kept in-frame beta chains. Rows are unified per CDR3 protein, each entry keeping the most common DNA and genes. The sample data list under 1,100,000 distinct CDR3 sequences, and 20% to 25% of these were observed just once. Around 0.7% of the sample is taken by the ten largest. This same sample was also part of a study on T cells of mothers and their children.

The sample consisted of blood. All receptors derive from a girl aged 2-10 years in good health.

The V gene is TRBV20-1, the J gene TRBJ1-1; D call uncertain. Germline V CDR1 and CDR2: DFQATT, SNEGSKA (reference sequence). The V end was cut by 3 bases, the J end by 6 bases, with 5 bases between. The CDR3 covers 10 residues. CDR3 protein: CSARRSEAFF. The CDR3 nucleotides are TGCAGTGCTAGGCGGTCTGAAGCTTTCTTT.

This clonotype was seen only a few times. The CDR3 loop is CASSQISGRGLNQETQYF. The CDR3 DNA reads as TGTGCCAGCAGCCAAATTAGCGGGAGAGGGCTTAACCAAGAGACCCAGTACTTC. The chain couples TRBV3-1 to TRBJ2-5, with 9 positions matching TRBD2. Germline V gives CDR1 LGHDT, CDR2 YNNKEL (reference sequence). This CDR3 comprises 18 residues. The ends lost 2 bases at V and 0 bases at J; junction bases unmatched: 10.

The chain has TRBV2 and TRBJ1-2; D not resolved. The CDR3 has 13 residues. Looked up from germline, CDR1 is SNHLY and CDR2 is FYNNEI. Deletions cut 3 bases from V and 0 bases from J, with 5 bases between. Here the CDR3 reads CASSDITNYGYTF. The CDR3 DNA is TGTGCCAGCAGTGATATTACTAACTATGGCTACACCTTC.

This clonotype turned up a few times. A much more abundant neighbour one base away suggests this may be a read error. The chain links TRBV12-3 or TRBV12-4 to TRBJ1-1; D might be TRBD1 (6 bases). The ends were cut back, 7 bases at V and 1 base at J, with 10 bases in the middle. This CDR3 is 13 amino acids long. CDR3: CASNPQGNTEAFF. Here the CDR3 DNA reads TGTGCCAGCAACCCACAGGGGAACACTGAAGCTTTCTTT.

This clonotype was counted between two and nine times. The V call is TRBV6-2 or TRBV6-3, the J call TRBJ2-5, with D possibly TRBD2 on 5 matching bases. CDR1 and CDR2 from the germline V gene are MNHEY and SVGEGT. Trimming left V 4 bases short and J 5 bases short, with 11 bases between. The CDR3 contains 13 residues. The CDR3, as DNA: TGTGCCAGCAGTTCATCAGCGGTCGAGACCCAGTACTTC. Protein sequence: CASSSSAVETQYF.

This chain uses TRBV29-1 with TRBJ2-7; 8 bases line up with TRBD1. This CDR3 contains 12 residues. After removal of 7 bases from V and 6 bases from J, the junction contained 8 bases not matched to a gene. Per the germline V gene, CDR1 is SQVTM and CDR2 is ANQGSEA. The CDR3 sequence: CSAGQGRIEQYF. CDR3 in DNA: TGCAGCGCCGGACAGGGAAGAATCGAGCAGTACTTC.

The rearrangement uses TRBV12-3 or TRBV12-4 and TRBJ2-7; maybe TRBD1 (5 bases). CDR3 length equals 16 residues. V was shortened by 5 bases and J by 2 bases, with 19 bases between the two germline ends. The chain's CDR3 is CASSTKDRGRPYEQYF. The CDR3 DNA reads TGTGCCAGCAGTACCAAGGATAGGGGCAGGCCCTACGAGCAGTACTTC.

This clonotype was recorded a few times. The chain recombines TRBV29-1 with TRBJ2-7; 7 bases match TRBD1. Germline-derived CDR1 and CDR2 are SQVTM and ANQGSEA. With V trimmed by 3 bases and J by 7 bases, 6 bases remained unmatched. The CDR3 is 12 residues long. CDR3 protein: CSVEEMTGEQYF. CDR3 DNA: TGCAGCGTTGAGGAGATGACAGGGGAGCAGTACTTC.

This clonotype was counted a few times. J is TRBJ2-2 and V is TRBV4-1; D remains ambiguous. The CDR3 loop spans 14 amino acids. CDR1 MGHRA and CDR2 YSYEKL come from the germline V gene. V was trimmed by 0 bases and J by 6 bases, leaving 8 bases between them. CDR3 residues: CASSQELWAGELFF. In DNA form, the CDR3 reads TGCGCCAGCAGCCAAGAACTATGGGCCGGGGAGCTGTTTTTT.

Comment on this clonotype: A much larger clone differs from this one at a single base, so this may be a read error. The V call is TRBV9, the J call TRBJ2-3; D gene uncertain. The CDR3 is 15 amino acids. Germline lookup yields CDR1 SGDLS and CDR2 YYNGEE. The ends were cut back, 4 bases at V and 5 bases at J, with 17 bases in the middle. The CDR3 DNA sequence: TGTGCCAGCAGCAGGAGATTTGACGCCAAAGATACGCAGTATTTT. Translating it yields CASSRRFDAKDTQYF.

This chain connects TRBV20-1 to TRBJ2-7; D ambiguous. The CDR3 runs to 11 residues. Germline V gene lookup returns CDR1 DFQATT and CDR2 SNEGSKA (reference sequence). Between the trimmed V and J ends, which lost 4 bases and 0 bases, there was a span of 4 bases. In DNA, the CDR3 is TGCAGTGCTACGACCTCCTACGAGCAGTACTTC. It encodes CSATTSYEQYF.

This clonotype was seen ten or more times. V is TRBV7-2 and J is TRBJ2-1, with no clear D. Germline CDR1 is SGHTA and CDR2 is FQGNSA. V lost 3 bases to trimming and J lost 5 bases, with 8 bases between them. This CDR3 is 13 amino acids long. CDR3 sequence reads: CASSLGSHNEQFF. The CDR3 DNA reads TGTGCCAGCAGCTTGGGGTCCCACAATGAGCAGTTCTTC.

This clonotype has more than one count but fewer than ten. The chain combines TRBV6-5 with TRBJ2-7; D assignment may be TRBD1 or TRBD2 (5 bases each). Germline V gene data show CDR1 as MNHEY and CDR2 as SVGAGI. The CDR3 loop spans 15 amino acids. Deletions cut 0 bases from V and 1 base from J, with 10 bases between. CDR3 coding DNA: TGTGCCAGCAGTTACTCGGGGGACGGTTCCTACGAGCAGTACTTC. Protein: CASSYSGDGSYEQYF.

The V call is TRBV29-1, the J call TRBJ2-1, with 9 bases that match TRBD1. This CDR3 is built from 12 residues. Trimming cost V 6 bases and J 8 bases; bases outside gene matches: 5. Per the germline V gene, CDR1 is SQVTM and CDR2 is ANQGSEA. DNA for the CDR3: TGCAGCGTCGGGACAGGGATCGATGAGCAGTTCTTC. This translates into CSVGTGIDEQFF.

In its sample, this clonotype was seen a few times. As the CDR3 is not closed by the conserved phenylalanine or tryptophan, this likely results from a read error. No DNA is shown, since the ends of the CDR3 on it are uncertain; the CDR3 is the one TCRdb lists. This sequence joins TRBV13 and TRBJ2-5; the table assigns TRBD1, which was not confirmed against the DNA. Counting both end residues, the CDR3 totals 14 amino acids. Per germline, CDR1 PRHDT and CDR2 FYEKMQ (reference sequence). CDR3 sequence reads: CASSEDNLRQGLSL.

This sequence joins TRBV11-2 and TRBJ2-3; 8 bases match TRBD2. CDR1 and CDR2 (germline): SGHAT, FQNNGV. The CDR3 is 19 amino acids. Trimming at V came to 2 bases and at J to 2 bases, leaving 15 bases not matched to a gene. The DNA of the CDR3 is TGTGCCAGCAGCTTAAAGGGGTCAAGTACTAGCGGATTCACAGATACGCAGTATTTT. Residues: CASSLKGSSTSGFTDTQYF.

The CDR3 region has the DNA TGTGCCAGCAGCGCCGGGGGGGGACAAGAGACCCAGTACTTC. Residues: CASSAGGGQETQYF. The genes are TRBV7-9 and TRBJ2-5, with 8 nucleotides matching TRBD2. The germline V gene encodes CDR1 SEHNR and CDR2 FQNEAQ (reference sequence). With 5 bases clipped from V and 2 bases from J, the junction kept 4 bases outside the gene matches. The CDR3 has 14 amino acids.

The chain carries TRBV10-3 and TRBJ1-2; weak D call: TRBD1 (5 bases). The germline CDR1 and CDR2 sequences are ENHRY and SYGVKD. This CDR3 has 14 amino acids. Trimming left V 0 bases short and J 5 bases short, with 10 bases between. The CDR3 DNA is TGTGCCATCAGTGAGTCGGAGGCAGGGTATGGCTACACCTTC. It codes for CAISESEAGYGYTF.